One sample yielded the 12 T cell receptor beta chains listed below, sequenced in a study of blood T cell repertoires in COVID-19. The repertoire was sequenced with immunoSEQ multiplex PCR; TCRdb's copy has only in-frame clones and lacks some. The repertoire holds fewer than 300,000 clones, around 88% seen once, with 0.95% to 1.5% in the top ten. The sequenced material came from PBMCs or T cells enriched from blood (not recorded which). The receptors derive from a woman between 40 and 50 years old with acute COVID-19.

The chain uses TRBV25-1 and TRBJ2-1; D is unresolved. The CDR3 is 11 amino acids. V was cut by 4 bases and J by 9 bases, with 7 bases left in between. The V gene's germline CDR1 is MGHDK and CDR2 SYGVNS. The CDR3 here is CASSGVSEQFF. Written as DNA, the CDR3 is TGTGCCAGCAGTGGAGTTAGTGAGCAGTTCTTC.

This clone was detected only once. The chain joins TRBV7-9 to TRBJ2-3; the match to TRBD2 covers 11 bases. V was pared by 1 base and J by 3 bases, with 3 bases of the junction left unmatched. Germline assignment: CDR1 SEHNR and CDR2 FQNEAQ (reference sequence). The CDR3 extends over 16 amino acids. CDR3 sequence (DNA): TGTGCCAGCAGCTTAGGAGGGACTAGCGGAACAGATACGCAGTATTTT. It specifies CASSLGGTSGTDTQYF.

The chain recombines TRBV3-1 (or the pseudogene TRBV3-2) with TRBJ2-7; 10 bases align to TRBD2. The germline gives CDR1 LGHDT, CDR2 YNNKEL (reference sequence). The CDR3 loop spans 16 amino acids. Trimming cost V 1 base and J 4 bases; bases outside gene matches: 7. The CDR3 bases are TGTGCCAGCAGCCAAGCATCCGGACTAGCGGTATACGAGCAGTACGTC. Translated: CASSQASGLAVYEQYV.

J is TRBJ1-2 and V is TRBV12-3 or TRBV12-4; TRBD1 agrees at 7 bases. V shed 5 bases, J shed 7 bases, and the junction held 7 bases outside the gene matches. The CDR3 runs to 13 residues. The CDR3 here is CASSHRQGSGYTF. The CDR3 DNA sequence: TGTGCCAGCAGTCATCGACAGGGAAGTGGCTACACCTTC.

The V call is TRBV30, the J call TRBJ2-3; possible D gene TRBD2, 6 bases. CDR3 length equals 15 residues. Germline-derived CDR1 and CDR2 are GTSNPN and SVGIG (reference sequence). V was shortened by 2 bases and J by 2 bases, with 14 bases between the two germline ends. The CDR3 bases are TGTGCCTGGAGTTTACCGGGACTGATCACAGATACGCAGTATTTT. Translated, it gives CAWSLPGLITDTQYF.

This chain joins TRBV12-3 or TRBV12-4 and TRBJ1-2, with unresolved D. The V gene lost 5 bases and the J gene lost 6 bases, with 13 bases spanning the gap. The CDR3 is 13 residues long. CDR3: CASSPHGANGYTF. CDR3 DNA: TGTGCCAGCAGTCCCCATGGAGCCAATGGCTACACCTTC.

The rearrangement links TRBV18 to TRBJ2-2, with TRBD2 matching over 10 bases. The length of the CDR3 is 15 residues. Germline CDR1 KGHSH, CDR2 LQKENI. V was clipped by 4 bases and J by 6 bases; unmatched bases: 5. Here the CDR3 reads CASSLLAGEPGELFF. CDR3 nucleotides: TGTGCCAGCTCACTGCTAGCGGGAGAACCCGGGGAGCTGTTTTTT.

With regard to this clone: The sample contains more than one DNA sequence encoding this CDR3. The chain carries TRBV24-1 and TRBJ2-1, with 10 nucleotides matching TRBD1. The CDR3 has 15 amino acids. Per germline, CDR1 KGHDR and CDR2 SFDVKD. Trimming removed 4 bases from V and 6 bases from J; junction bases left unmatched: 5. In DNA form, the CDR3 reads TGTGCCACCAGTGACGCCCGACAGGGGGCCAATGAGCAGTTCTTC. It yields the protein CATSDARQGANEQFF.

The rearrangement joins TRBV9 to TRBJ1-5, with TRBD1 matching over 7 bases. Germline loops: CDR1 SGDLS, CDR2 YYNGEE. V dropped 1 base and J dropped 10; count of bases not matched to a gene: 5. The CDR3 has 13 amino acids. The DNA for the CDR3 is TGTGCCAGCAGCGTATCCGACAGGGCTCCCCAGCATTTT. Translating gives CASSVSDRAPQHF.

This chain connects TRBV6-5 to TRBJ2-7; no firm D call. The CDR3 consists of 14 residues. Trimming removed 8 bases at V and 2 bases at J, with 16 bases between. Looked up from germline, CDR1 is MNHEY and CDR2 is SVGAGI. CDR3 in amino acids: CASRPGQNTYEQYV. In nucleotides, the CDR3 is TGTGCCAGCCGGCCTGGGCAGAACACCTACGAGCAGTACGTC.

The chain recombines TRBV2 with TRBJ1-5; 9 bases agree with TRBD1. The junction had 5 bases not matched to a gene; V was cut back by 5 bases and J by 0 bases. Germline CDR1 is SNHLY and CDR2 is FYNNEI. There are 16 residues in the CDR3. The CDR3: CASSKQGARSNQPQHF. The CDR3 nucleotides read TGTGCCAGCAGTAAACAGGGGGCACGTAGCAATCAGCCCCAGCATTTT.

This chain links TRBV4-1 with TRBJ2-3, with TRBD2 matching 8 bases. V shed 1 base and J 4 bases; nucleotides not matched to a gene: 7. CDR1 and CDR2 (germline): MGHRA, YSYEKL. The CDR3 is 16 amino acids. CDR3 region: CASSQAGGGAADTQYF. As DNA, the CDR3 is TGCGCCAGCAGCCAAGCCGGGGGGGGCGCGGCAGATACGCAGTATTTT.